The present TCR beta chain was sequenced within a study of CD8 T cells in ankylosing spondylitis. Library preparation for TCR beta used quantitative 5'-RACE with molecular barcodes. TCRdb reanalysed the 5' RACE reads using MiXCR and keeps one entry per CDR3 protein. The data hold roughly 180,000 distinct CDR3 sequences, with about 13% observed a single time. At least ten counts were recorded for this clonotype. Its target is unknown. The germline V gene has CDR1 MGHDK and CDR2 SYGVNS. The trim removed 0 bases at V and 0 bases at J, leaving 10 bases unmatched. This CDR3 contains 18 residues. Overall study findings and caveats: Reportedly, matched ankylosing spondylitis synovial fluid was significantly enriched for disease-linked clones.

Sequences were obtained from blood, either unsorted or a sorted T cell fraction (not recorded which). This sequence joins TRBV25-1 and TRBJ1-1, with 7 bases fitting TRBD1. The source is a male donor with ankylosing spondylitis or in good health (not recorded which). The CDR3 here is CASSEYNPQGMLNTEAFF. For the CDR3, the DNA is TGTGCCAGCAGTGAATATAATCCACAGGGGATGTTGAACACTGAAGCTTTCTTT.